This TCR beta chain derives from a study of cytomegalovirus exposure and HLA in healthy donors. Study-level background: Ancestry clustering placed around 81% of under 450 genotyped donors in the Caucasian-associated cluster. The study's findings and limits: CMV serostatus alone was available as immune exposure information.

The primer mix had 60 Vbeta and 13 Jbeta primers. Assay: immunoSEQ multiplex PCR; the TCRdb copy retains only in-frame clones and omits some. The sample holds about 98,000 clones, roughly 70% seen once. In the case of this clone: The antigen remains undetermined.

Sequenced input: PBMCs. The source of this sequence is a male donor in good health and CMV-seronegative.

CDR3 sequence reads: CASSTGGIHEQYF. CDR3 DNA: TGTGCCAGCAGCACCGGGGGGATTCACGAGCAGTACTTC. The chain couples TRBV6-5 to TRBJ2-7; 7 positions match TRBD2. CDR1 MNHEY and CDR2 SVGAGI come from the germline V gene. With 6 bases clipped from V and 5 bases from J, the junction kept 7 bases outside the gene matches. The CDR3 runs to 13 residues.